This TCR beta chain was obtained from a study of blood T cell repertoires in COVID-19. Overall study context: COVID-19 samples, acute and convalescent, were from the United States, Italy and Spain.

The germline V gene encodes CDR1 LNHNV and CDR2 YYDKDF (reference sequence). The CDR3 is made up of 18 amino acids. V lost 0 bases and J lost 1, with 18 bases in between. Per the study methods: Reference gene primer amplification in the assay estimated nucleated cell counts. This table comes from immunoSEQ multiplex PCR, and its TCRdb copy is limited to in-frame clones, with some not included. D and trimming were read from the DNA, whereas the V and J calls and clone size are those reported in that table. This table holds some 150,000 clones, 85% found once. Sequenced sample: peripheral blood. The source is a woman in her thirties or forties with active or convalescent COVID-19. This rearrangement joins TRBV15 to TRBJ1-2; a possible D gene is TRBD1 (5 bases). Written as DNA, the CDR3 is TGTGCCACCAGCAGAGATAAGGACGGGGGATCTTTTAACTATGGCTACACCTTC. It yields the protein CATSRDKDGGSFNYGYTF.